These T cell receptor beta chains were read from a single sample in a study of blood T cell repertoires in COVID-19. Assay used: immunoSEQ multiplex PCR; TCRdb lists only in-frame clones, some missing. Found here are fewer than 350,000 clones, approximately 88% of them singletons; the top ten hold 1.5% to 2%. The sequenced material came from PBMCs or T cells enriched from blood (not recorded which). Receptors originate from a woman in her forties who had recovered from COVID-19. The CDR3 runs from the conserved cysteine through the conserved F or W. D genes are given only for firm matches. A clone size is listed for some rows: how often the clone was seen (once, few, many), or a class if it is expanded.

size	J	D	V	DNA	CDR3
-	TRBJ1-1	TRBD1	TRBV19	TGTGCCAGTAGTATAGACAGGGGGCTAGGTGAAGCTTTCTTT	CASSIDRGLGEAFF
-	TRBJ2-6	-	TRBV7-8	TGTGCCAGCAGCTTAGTAAGCGGGTCTGGGGCCAACGTCCTGACTTTC	CASSLVSGSGANVLTF
-	TRBJ1-1	-	TRBV5-1	TGCGCCAGCAGCTTGGACGGAGCCCATCGGACTGAAGCTTTCTTT	CASSLDGAHRTEAFF
-	TRBJ1-1	-	TRBV30	TGTGCCTGGAGTGAGTATTCCAGGACTGAAGCTTTCTTT	CAWSEYSRTEAFF
-	TRBJ1-5	-	TRBV2	TGTGCCAGCAGTGAACTCCGGGGGCAGCCCCAGCATTTT	CASSELRGQPQHF
-	TRBJ2-5	-	TRBV29-1	TGCAGCGTGGAAAGTACTAGCAAAGAGACCCAGTACTTC	CSVESTSKETQYF
-	TRBJ1-2	TRBD1	TRBV7-2	TGTGCCAGCAGCTTAGGGGACAGTGGATATGGCTACACCTTC	CASSLGDSGYGYTF
-	TRBJ1-2	-	TRBV15	TGTGCCACCAGCAGAAGAACAGGGAGCTATGGCTACACCTTC	CATSRRTGSYGYTF
-	TRBJ2-4	TRBD2	TRBV6-2/TRBV6-3	TGTGCCAGCAGTGAGACTAGCGGGGTAGCCAAAAACATTCAGTACTTC	CASSETSGVAKNIQYF
-	TRBJ1-5	-	TRBV6-4	TGTGCCAGCAGACAACGTGTACCCCCAGGGACTATGCAGCCCCAGCATTTT	CASRQRVPPGTMQPQHF
-	TRBJ1-6	-	TRBV5-1	TGCGCCAGCAGCTTTACAGGGAGCTCCTATAATTCACCCCTCCACTTT	CASSFTGSSYNSPLHF
-	TRBJ2-2	TRBD2	TRBV27	TGTGCCAGCAGTTTAAAGCCTAGCGGGAGATACGGGGAGCTGTTTTTT	CASSLKPSGRYGELFF
-	TRBJ1-5	-	TRBV6-5	TGTGCCAGCAGCCTAGACAGTCTAGGACGTCAGCCCCAGCATTTT	CASSLDSLGRQPQHF
once	TRBJ1-2	-	TRBV30	TGTGCCTGCATGAAGGGGGAGATTCGGGGCTACACCTTC	CACMKGEIRGYTF
-	TRBJ2-1	TRBD2	TRBV18	TGTGCCAGCTCACCACCGAGCGGGACTAGCACCGAGCAGTTCTTC	CASSPPSGTSTEQFF
-	TRBJ2-3	-	TRBV30	TGTGCCTGGAGTACGCCAGCCGGGATGGGAGATACGCAGTATTTT	CAWSTPAGMGDTQYF
-	TRBJ2-4	-	TRBV11-2	TGTGCCAGCAGCTCAGGCGTAGCCAAAAACATTCAGTACTTC	CASSSGVAKNIQYF
-	TRBJ2-5	TRBD1	TRBV6-5	TGTGCCAGCAGTTACGGAGGACAGGGGTCCGAGACCCAGTACTTC	CASSYGGQGSETQYF
-	TRBJ1-1	TRBD1	TRBV12-3/TRBV12-4	TGTGCCAGCAGCTGGGGACAGTTTGAAGCTTTCTTT	CASSWGQFEAFF
-	TRBJ2-7	-	TRBV2	TGTGCCAGCAGTGCTACCCCCAGGGACTCCTCCTACGAGCAGTACTTC	CASSATPRDSSYEQYF
once	TRBJ2-5	TRBD2	TRBV7-9	TGTGCCAGCAGCCCGACTAGCGGGCCGCAAGAGACCCAGTACTTC	CASSPTSGPQETQYF
once	TRBJ2-2	-	TRBV7-8	TGTGCCAGCAGTTACCTAGCGCCAACGAGAAACACCGGGGAGCTGTTTTTT	CASSYLAPTRNTGELFF